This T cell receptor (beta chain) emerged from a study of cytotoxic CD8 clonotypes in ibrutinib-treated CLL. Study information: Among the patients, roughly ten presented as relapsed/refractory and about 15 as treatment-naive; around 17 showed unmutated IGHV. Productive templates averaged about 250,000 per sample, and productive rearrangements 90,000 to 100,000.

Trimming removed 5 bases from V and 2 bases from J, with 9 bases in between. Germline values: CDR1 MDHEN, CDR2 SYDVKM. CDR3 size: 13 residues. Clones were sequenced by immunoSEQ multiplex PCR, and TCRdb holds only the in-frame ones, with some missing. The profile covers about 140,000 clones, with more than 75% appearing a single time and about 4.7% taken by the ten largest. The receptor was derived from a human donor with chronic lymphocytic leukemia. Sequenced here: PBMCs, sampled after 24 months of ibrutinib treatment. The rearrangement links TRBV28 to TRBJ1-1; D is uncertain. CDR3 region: CASSQTQNTEAFF. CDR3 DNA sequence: TGTGCCAGCAGTCAAACACAAAACACTGAAGCTTTCTTT.